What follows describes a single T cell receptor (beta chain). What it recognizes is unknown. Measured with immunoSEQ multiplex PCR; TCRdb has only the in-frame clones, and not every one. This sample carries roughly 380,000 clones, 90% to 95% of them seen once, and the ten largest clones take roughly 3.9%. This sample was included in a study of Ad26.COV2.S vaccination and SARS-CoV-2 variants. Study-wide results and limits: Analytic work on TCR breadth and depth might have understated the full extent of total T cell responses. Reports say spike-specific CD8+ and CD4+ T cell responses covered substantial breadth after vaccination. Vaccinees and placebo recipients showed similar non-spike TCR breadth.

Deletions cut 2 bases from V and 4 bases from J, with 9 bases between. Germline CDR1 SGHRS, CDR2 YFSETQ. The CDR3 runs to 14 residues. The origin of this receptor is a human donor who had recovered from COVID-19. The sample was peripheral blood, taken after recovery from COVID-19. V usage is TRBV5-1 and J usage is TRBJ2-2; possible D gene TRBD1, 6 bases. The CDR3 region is CASSFGQPTGELFF. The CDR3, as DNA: TGCGCCAGCAGCTTTGGACAGCCCACCGGGGAGCTGTTTTTT.